In this sample, the clone carrying this TCR beta chain turned up many times. These data originate in a study of T cells after yellow fever vaccination. TCRdb re-called the 5' RACE reads with MiXCR, one entry per CDR3 protein. The table has 110,000 or so distinct CDR3 sequences, 7.2% seen once. Trimming left V 2 bases short and J 12 bases short, with 5 bases between. The length of the CDR3 is 10 residues. The sequence was obtained from a man aged 18 to 30 who received the YFV17D yellow fever vaccine. The source material was CD4+ T cells sorted from PBMCs, sampled 35 to 50 days after the first yellow fever vaccination. J is TRBJ2-1 and V is TRBV12-3 or TRBV12-4; D is ambiguous. CDR3 sequence (DNA): TGTGCCAGCAGTTTAAAATTGCAGTTCTTC. It encodes CASSLKLQFF.